Following are 18 T cell receptor beta chains from one sample sequenced in a study of T-cell memory formation after mild COVID-19. From the 5' RACE reads, TCRdb called clonotypes with MiXCR, one entry per CDR3 protein. Of hundreds of thousands of distinct CDR3 sequences in the sample, more than 20% were seen once. The specimen sequenced was PBMCs or a T cell subset sorted from them (not recorded which). All receptors come from an adult woman who had mild COVID-19 (a few samples of this study predate the infection). Cell type and time point are not known.

This clonotype was seen just once. The rearrangement uses TRBV19 and TRBJ1-2; TRBD1 aligns across 7 bases. Per the germline V gene, CDR1 is LNHDA and CDR2 is SQIVND (reference sequence). V was pared by 6 bases and J by 5 bases, with 12 bases of the junction left unmatched. There are 15 residues in the CDR3. CDR3 loop: CASSPQGQSSYGYTF. The CDR3 DNA follows: TGTGCCAGTAGCCCCCAGGGACAGTCGAGTTATGGCTACACCTTC.

This chain joins TRBV4-2 and TRBJ2-5; D gene uncertain. In germline, CDR1 is LGHNA, CDR2 YNFKEQ. CDR3 size: 15 residues. V was trimmed by 3 bases and J by 0 bases, leaving 11 bases between them. The CDR3 DNA follows: TGTGCCAGCAGCCACGGCGATAGGGACCAAGAGACCCAGTACTTC. Protein product: CASSHGDRDQETQYF.

The table lists this clonotype with a few counts. The V call is TRBV4-1, the J call TRBJ2-1, with 10 bases aligning to TRBD2. Germline lookup yields CDR1 MGHRA and CDR2 YSYEKL. V gave up 1 base and J gave up 6 bases; unmatched junction bases: 6. This CDR3 contains 16 residues. CDR3 DNA sequence: TGCGCCAGCAGCCAAGGGAGCCAGCGGGGGGGCAATGAGCAGTTCTTC. Translating it yields CASSQGSQRGGNEQFF.

The chain has TRBV29-1 and TRBJ2-5, with 9 bases fitting TRBD1. The J segment lost 1 base and the V segment lost 6 bases, leaving 3 bases of the junction unmatched. The CDR3 consists of 13 residues. Germline V gene data show CDR1 as SQVTM and CDR2 as ANQGSEA. As DNA, the CDR3 is TGCAGCGTAGACAGGGGGGTCCAAGAGACCCAGTACTTC. The encoded protein is CSVDRGVQETQYF.

The gene calls are TRBV11-2 and TRBJ2-7, with TRBD2 identical over 15 bases. Germline V lookup: CDR1 SGHAT, CDR2 FQNNGV. The V and J ends lost 8 bases and 0 bases, in that order; junction bases with no gene match: 8. CDR3 size: 17 residues. CDR3 region: CASRPGLAGGGSYEQYF. The DNA for the CDR3 is TGTGCCAGCCGCCCGGGACTAGCGGGGGGAGGCTCCTACGAGCAGTACTTC.

The gene calls are TRBV20-1 and TRBJ2-5, with TRBD1 as a possible D gene (5 bases). CDR3 length: 15 amino acids. The germline CDR1 and CDR2 sequences are DFQATT and SNEGSKA (reference sequence). Trimming removed 2 bases at V and 5 bases at J, with 18 bases between. CDR3 in amino acids: CSARIPGGAGETQYF. The DNA for the CDR3 is TGCAGTGCTAGAATACCGGGTGGGGCCGGTGAGACCCAGTACTTC.

The rearrangement joins TRBV6-5 to TRBJ2-7; 11 nucleotides align to TRBD1. The germline V gene has CDR1 MNHEY and CDR2 SVGAGI. Losses at the gene ends were 6 bases for V and 3 bases for J; bases not matched to a gene: 4. This CDR3 spans 14 amino acids. The CDR3 region has the DNA TGTGCCAGCAGGGGTGGGACAGGGGGCTACGAGCAGTACTTC. Its protein is CASRGGTGGYEQYF.

The V and J genes are TRBV20-1 and TRBJ2-7, with D perhaps matching TRBD1 or TRBD2 (5 bases each). The CDR3 is 10 amino acids. The germline CDR1 and CDR2 sequences are DFQATT and SNEGSKA (reference sequence). V lost 6 bases, J lost 13 bases, and 16 bases lay in between. DNA for the CDR3: TGCAGTGCCCCCAACGGGGCCCCATACTTC. Translated, it gives CSAPNGAPYF.

The chain employs TRBV12-3 or TRBV12-4 and TRBJ2-5, with 7 bases fitting TRBD2. The CDR3 spans 14 residues. V trimming: 3 bases; J trimming: 3 bases; junction bases outside the gene matches: 4. The CDR3 reads CASSFSGMEETQYF. The CDR3 nucleotides read TGTGCCAGCAGTTTCAGCGGGATGGAAGAGACCCAGTACTTC.

The chain has TRBV6-1 and TRBJ2-6, with D unresolved. The CDR3 totals 13 residues. Trimming stripped 7 bases from V and 0 bases from J, with 4 bases between. Per germline, CDR1 MNHNS and CDR2 SASEGT. CDR3 bases: TGTGCCAGCACGGACTCTGGGGCCAACGTCCTGACTTTC. Amino acids: CASTDSGANVLTF.

The V and J genes are TRBV15 and TRBJ2-5; D is ambiguous. The CDR3 is 16 residues long. Trimming took off 3 bases at V and 0 bases at J, with 14 bases between the two ends. CDR1 and CDR2 (germline): LNHNV, YYDKDF (reference sequence). DNA of the CDR3: TGTGCCACCAGCAGTACGGCCCCTAGACACCAAGAGACCCAGTACTTC. Its translation is CATSSTAPRHQETQYF.

This clonotype was seen a handful of times. V is TRBV18 and J is TRBJ1-4; D not certain. The length of the CDR3 is 14 residues. Germline CDR1 reads KGHSH; CDR2 reads LQKENI. V lost 0 bases and J lost 7, with 9 bases in between. Written as DNA, the CDR3 is TGTGCCAGCTCACCACCGATGGGGAGTGAAAAACTGTTTTTT. Amino acid sequence: CASSPPMGSEKLFF.

The chain employs TRBV20-1 and TRBJ1-5; tentatively, D is TRBD1 (6 bases). Trimming removed 5 bases at V and 4 bases at J, with 15 bases between. This CDR3 contains 14 residues. The germline gives CDR1 DFQATT, CDR2 SNEGSKA (reference sequence). The chain's CDR3 is CSASRPGANQPQHF. The CDR3 DNA is TGCAGTGCTTCTAGACCGGGGGCTAATCAGCCCCAGCATTTT.

This clonotype was counted between two and nine times. The J gene is TRBJ2-1, the V gene TRBV24-1; D is unresolved. CDR1 is KGHDR, CDR2 SFDVKD, per germline. CDR3 length: 12 residues. Trimming took off 8 bases at V and 5 bases at J, with 9 bases between the two ends. This CDR3 reads CATNKGNNEQFF. DNA for the CDR3: TGTGCCACCAATAAGGGAAACAATGAGCAGTTCTTC.

This clonotype was detected a few times. This chain uses TRBV5-1 with TRBJ1-6, with 7 bases that match TRBD1. The germline V gene encodes CDR1 SGHRS and CDR2 YFSETQ. V dropped 0 bases and J dropped 5; count of bases not matched to a gene: 2. The length of the CDR3 is 15 residues. Here the CDR3 reads CASSLDRGNNSPLHF. The CDR3 bases are TGCGCCAGCAGCTTGGACAGGGGAAATAATTCACCCCTCCACTTT.

This sequence joins TRBV3-1 and TRBJ1-4, with a tentative D call TRBD1 (6 bases). The CDR3 is 14 residues long. The V end lost 2 bases, the J end lost 7 bases, and 11 bases lay between the germline ends. Germline V lookup: CDR1 LGHDT, CDR2 YNNKEL (reference sequence). Written as DNA, the CDR3 is TGTGCCAGCAGCCAAAGGGGGGAAGGTGAAAAACTGTTTTTT. Its protein is CASSQRGEGEKLFF.

This clonotype appeared a few times. The chain recombines TRBV5-1 with TRBJ2-7, with unresolved D. Deletions cut 5 bases from V and 2 bases from J, with 17 bases between. This CDR3 is 15 amino acids long. The germline CDR1 and CDR2 sequences are SGHRS and YFSETQ. CDR3 region: CASRWSSSSAYEQYF. The CDR3 DNA reads TGCGCCAGCAGGTGGTCCAGCTCCTCTGCCTACGAGCAGTACTTC.

This clonotype was counted between two and nine times. The chain joins TRBV4-1 to TRBJ2-1; D is unclear. V lost 1 base to trimming and J lost 6 bases, with 13 bases between them. The CDR3 is 15 residues long. Germline V gene data show CDR1 as MGHRA and CDR2 as YSYEKL. CDR3 nucleotides: TGCGCCAGCAGCCAAGGATTTAATGGGGTCAATGAGCAGTTCTTC. It codes for CASSQGFNGVNEQFF.